The following is a TCR beta chain sequence with its context. This specimen belongs to a study of T cell responses to AZD1222 COVID-19 vaccine. The CDR3 runs 11 residues. V lost 0 bases and J lost 7; bases outside the gene matches: 0. In germline, CDR1 is GTSNPN, CDR2 SVGIG (reference sequence). Method: immunoSEQ multiplex PCR; TCRdb's copy keeps in-frame clones and lacks some. This sample carries about 56,000 clones, roughly 90% of them seen once, and the ten largest clones take 6.9%. The clonotype originates from an adult who received the AZD1222 COVID-19 vaccine. J is TRBJ2-7 and V is TRBV30, with 7 bases matching TRBD2. This material consisted of peripheral blood, taken 28 days after the second AZD1222 dose. The CDR3 here is CAWSVGGEQYF. The DNA for the CDR3 is TGTGCCTGGAGTGTGGGGGGGGAGCAGTACTTC.